This is a list of T cell receptor beta chains from one sample in a study of T cells after yellow fever vaccination. TCRdb used MiXCR to reprocess the 5' RACE reads, holding one entry per CDR3 protein. The sample carries over 20,000 distinct CDR3 sequences, approximately 5% recorded once. The sample consisted of PBMCs, either bulk or a sorted T-cell subset (CD4+, CD8+, memory, or dextramer-sorted; not recorded which), taken 15 days after the yellow fever booster vaccination. These receptors came from a man aged 30-40 years who received the YFV17D yellow fever vaccine. CDR3s include the opening cysteine and the closing phenylalanine or tryptophan. D genes are given only for firm matches. Rows give clone size only sometimes, using once, few, many, or a class for an expanded clone.

V,size,D,J,DNA,CDR3
TRBV20-1,many,NA,TRBJ2-3,TGCAGTGCTAGAGATCGCAGACTGACAGATACGCAGTATTTT,CSARDRRLTDTQYF
TRBV20-1,NA,NA,TRBJ1-1,TGCAGTTGGGGCCAGGGTCAGGGCTTGAACACTGAAGCTTTCTTT,CSWGQGQGLNTEAFF
TRBV4-1,many,NA,TRBJ1-3,TGCGCCAGCAGCCAGGCCGAGGGTGGAAACACCATATATTTT,CASSQAEGGNTIYF
TRBV30,many,NA,TRBJ2-5,TGTGCCTGGAGTCCTACCGAAGAGACCCAGTACTTC,CAWSPTEETQYF
TRBV19,many,TRBD2,TRBJ2-1,TGTGCCAGTAGTCGATTGGGGGGGACTAGCGGGAGAAATGAGCAGTTCTTC,CASSRLGGTSGRNEQFF
TRBV4-3,many,NA,TRBJ2-2,TGCGCCAGCAGCCAAGGGGGAAGGTTGAACACCGGGGAGCTGTTTTTT,CASSQGGRLNTGELFF
TRBV30,many,NA,TRBJ2-7,TGTGCCTGGACTCCAGGGCAGGGCTACGAGCAGTACTTC,CAWTPGQGYEQYF
TRBV20-1,many,TRBD1,TRBJ2-7,TGCAGTGCTAGACCACAGGGGGCCTACGAGCAGTACTTC,CSARPQGAYEQYF
TRBV4-3,many,TRBD2,TRBJ2-5,TGCGCCAGCAGCCAAGAAGGGGACTACCGTTCGACCCAGTACTTC,CASSQEGDYRSTQYF
TRBV20-1,many,NA,TRBJ1-1,TGCAGTGCTAGTCCAGTAGCTGAAGCTTTCTTT,CSASPVAEAFF
TRBV6-2/TRBV6-3,many,TRBD2,TRBJ2-7,TGTGCCAGCAGTCCCGTGGTAGCGGGGATAGAGCAGTACTTC,CASSPVVAGIEQYF
TRBV5-5,many,TRBD2,TRBJ2-1,TGTGCCAGCAGCTTTATAGCGGGAGAATCTTCGAGTGAGCAGTTCTTC,CASSFIAGESSSEQFF
TRBV27,many,NA,TRBJ1-6,TGTGCCAGCAGCAGGGCCAATTCACCCCTCCACTTT,CASSRANSPLHF
TRBV12-5,many,NA,TRBJ2-3,TGTGCTAGTGGTCCAGGACAGGACTATAGCACAGATACGCAGTATTTT,CASGPGQDYSTDTQYF
TRBV12-3/TRBV12-4,many,TRBD1,TRBJ2-7,TGTGCCAGCAGAGTCGGACAGGACTACGAGCAGTACTTC,CASRVGQDYEQYF
TRBV10-3,many,NA,TRBJ2-4,TGTGCCATCAGTGATGGGACTAAAAACATTCAGTACTTC,CAISDGTKNIQYF
TRBV7-2,many,NA,TRBJ2-7,TGTGCCAGCAGCTCCCGGGACGGACCTTACGAGCAGTACTTC,CASSSRDGPYEQYF
TRBV19,many,TRBD1,TRBJ1-1,TGTGCCAGTAGTGTGCAGGGGGCCTATGAAGCTTTCTTT,CASSVQGAYEAFF
TRBV2,many,TRBD2,TRBJ2-1,TGTGCCAGCTCTCAGCTAGCGGGAGGTTACAATGAGCAGTTCTTC,CASSQLAGGYNEQFF
TRBV4-3,many,NA,TRBJ2-5,TGCGCCAGCAGCCAACACTTGCAAGAGACCCAGTACTTC,CASSQHLQETQYF
TRBV20-1,many,NA,TRBJ1-1,TGCAGTGCTCGCCGGGACACCTACACTGAAGCTTTCTTT,CSARRDTYTEAFF
TRBV20-1,many,TRBD2,TRBJ2-7,TGCAGTGCTAGGGGGCTGACTAGCGGGAGCTCCTACGAGCAGTACTTC,CSARGLTSGSSYEQYF
TRBV18,many,TRBD1,TRBJ1-2,TGTGCCAGCTCACCGCGGACAGGGGATAACTATGGCTACACCTTC,CASSPRTGDNYGYTF
TRBV6-2/TRBV6-3,many,NA,TRBJ2-7,TGTGCCAGCAGTTATTCTTTCTACGAGCAGTACTTC,CASSYSFYEQYF
TRBV20-1,many,NA,TRBJ1-5,TGCAGTGCCGCAACCCGGGACAACTCCGGCCAGCCCCAGCATTTT,CSAATRDNSGQPQHF
TRBV6-5,many,NA,TRBJ1-1,TGTGCCAGCAGTTACTCCCGCACACAGATGAGGACTGAAGCTTTCTTT,CASSYSRTQMRTEAFF
TRBV12-3/TRBV12-4,many,NA,TRBJ1-3,TGTGCCAGCAGTTTAGGGGGCCATGGAAACACCATATATTTT,CASSLGGHGNTIYF
TRBV29-1,many,NA,TRBJ2-3,TGCAGCGTTGTGAAAGTTGGCACAGATACGCAGTATTTT,CSVVKVGTDTQYF
TRBV5-1,few,TRBD1,TRBJ1-1,TGCGCCAGCAGCTCAGGGGCAGGGGGCTTCACTGAAGCTTTCTTT,CASSSGAGGFTEAFF
TRBV7-2,many,TRBD2,TRBJ2-3,TGTGCCAGCAGCTTAGCGGGGGGGGGAGATACGCAGTATTTT,CASSLAGGGDTQYF
TRBV18,many,NA,TRBJ1-1,TGTGCCAGCTCACCACCAAGTGGGAGGAACACTGAAGCTTTCTTT,CASSPPSGRNTEAFF
TRBV11-2,NA,NA,TRBJ2-5,TGTGCCAGCAGCGCCGATCGCGGAGGGACCCAGTACTTC,CASSADRGGTQYF
TRBV7-8,many,TRBD2,TRBJ2-1,TGTGCCAGCAGCGGACGTGTTAGCGGGATCAGCAATGAGCAGTTCTTC,CASSGRVSGISNEQFF
TRBV5-1,many,NA,TRBJ2-3,TGCGCCAGCAGTTACCCGACGGGCCCCCGAGCTCGCACAGATACGCAGTATTTT,CASSYPTGPRARTDTQYF
TRBV7-2,many,NA,TRBJ2-3,TGTGCCAGCAGCTTGATGGGGTCAGATACGCAGTATTTT,CASSLMGSDTQYF
TRBV12-3/TRBV12-4,few,NA,TRBJ1-6,TGTGCCAGCAGTTTCGGGCAGGGTGATTCACCCCTCCACTTT,CASSFGQGDSPLHF
TRBV15,many,NA,TRBJ2-7,TGTGCCACCAGCAGGACTAGCTCCTACGAGCAGTACTTC,CATSRTSSYEQYF
TRBV7-2,many,TRBD2,TRBJ2-7,TGTGCCAGCAGCTCACAAGGAGGTAGCGGGTTCGAGCAGTACTTC,CASSSQGGSGFEQYF
TRBV15,many,NA,TRBJ1-4,TGTGCCACCAGCAGAGTTGATCCCGGTACTGAAAAACTGTTTTTT,CATSRVDPGTEKLFF
TRBV24-1,many,NA,TRBJ2-1,TGTGCCACCAGTCGGGTGGGGATCTACAATGAGCAGTTCTTC,CATSRVGIYNEQFF
TRBV7-2,few,TRBD1,TRBJ2-3,TGTGCCAGCAGCCCTATAGGACAGGCTAGCACAGATACGCAGTATTTT,CASSPIGQASTDTQYF
TRBV7-2,few,NA,TRBJ1-1,TGTGCCAGCAGCTTAGTACCGGGGACCACTGAAGCTTTCTTT,CASSLVPGTTEAFF
TRBV7-9,many,NA,TRBJ2-7,TGTGCCAGCAGCTTTGAGGCTAGTGGGAACGAGCAGTACTTC,CASSFEASGNEQYF
TRBV30,many,NA,TRBJ2-2,TGTGCCTGGGGTAGTAGCGCCACCGGGGAGCTGTTTTTT,CAWGSSATGELFF
TRBV12-3/TRBV12-4,medium-sized,NA,TRBJ2-1,TGTGCCAGCAGTTTAGCGGTGGGTGAGCAGTTCTTC,CASSLAVGEQFF
TRBV6-2/TRBV6-3,many,NA,TRBJ1-5,TGTGCCAGCAGTTACTTCGATAGCAATCAGCCCCAGCATTTT,CASSYFDSNQPQHF
TRBV4-3,many,NA,TRBJ1-2,TGCGCCAGCAGCCGCTATACTGACGCCAATGGCTACACCTTC,CASSRYTDANGYTF
TRBV20-1,many,NA,TRBJ2-1,TGCAGTGCTAGGGGGCTCCCAAGCAATGAGCAGTTCTTC,CSARGLPSNEQFF
TRBV5-4,many,TRBD2,TRBJ2-5,TGTGCCAGCAGCTTGTCCTCCTTCCGGACTAGCGGGAGTGGCCAAGAGACCCAGTACTTC,CASSLSSFRTSGSGQETQYF
TRBV7-2,many,NA,TRBJ1-1,TGTGCCAGCAGCTTCTACTTGGGGGGGGCAGGATCTGAAGCTTTCTTT,CASSFYLGGAGSEAFF